The rows below give T cell receptor beta chains drawn from one sample of a study of blood T cells in healthy people across ages. TCRdb called the 5' RACE reads again in MiXCR, with one record for every CDR3 protein. The table has about 640,000 distinct CDR3 sequences, approximately 50% seen once. Sequenced: blood. The receptor set was obtained from a man between 60 and 75 years old in good health. The CDR3 runs from the conserved cysteine through the conserved F or W. The order of the fields is J gene, clone size, D gene, V gene, CDR3 protein, CDR3 DNA. A D gene is named only where the DNA matches it firmly. The size entry is marked missing in some rows and otherwise reads once, few, many or a size class.

j_call: TRBJ2-5; clone_size: -; d_call: -; v_call: TRBV7-2; cdr3_aa: CASATAQETQYF; cdr3_nt: TGTGCCAGCGCCACGGCCCAAGAGACCCAGTACTTC
j_call: TRBJ1-2; clone_size: -; d_call: -; v_call: TRBV7-9; cdr3_aa: CASSLSGGAFGYGYTF; cdr3_nt: TGTGCCAGCAGCTTAAGTGGGGGAGCATTCGGCTATGGCTACACCTTC
j_call: TRBJ2-3; clone_size: -; d_call: TRBD1; v_call: TRBV29-1; cdr3_aa: CSVDPGQGVGPDTQYF; cdr3_nt: TGCAGCGTTGACCCGGGACAGGGTGTAGGCCCAGATACGCAGTATTTT
j_call: TRBJ2-4; clone_size: -; d_call: -; v_call: TRBV28; cdr3_aa: CASSRPGATVAKNIQYF; cdr3_nt: TGTGCCAGCTCCCGCCCAGGAGCGACGGTAGCCAAAAACATTCAGTACTTC
j_call: TRBJ1-1; clone_size: -; d_call: -; v_call: TRBV15; cdr3_aa: CATSRPTTGMNTEAFF; cdr3_nt: TGTGCCACCAGCAGACCCACTACAGGAATGAACACTGAAGCTTTCTTT
j_call: TRBJ2-1; clone_size: -; d_call: TRBD1; v_call: TRBV20-1; cdr3_aa: CSAPGTVSYNEQFF; cdr3_nt: TGCAGTGCTCCCGGGACAGTGTCCTACAATGAGCAGTTCTTC
j_call: TRBJ1-2; clone_size: few; d_call: -; v_call: TRBV29-1; cdr3_aa: CSVERGDYGYTF; cdr3_nt: TGCAGCGTTGAACGGGGGGACTATGGCTACACCTTC
j_call: TRBJ2-5; clone_size: -; d_call: TRBD2; v_call: TRBV20-1; cdr3_aa: CSAPTSTSGGEETQYF; cdr3_nt: TGCAGTGCTCCCACCTCGACTAGCGGGGGGGAAGAGACCCAGTACTTC
j_call: TRBJ1-1; clone_size: -; d_call: -; v_call: TRBV20-1; cdr3_aa: CSARVTGINTEAFF; cdr3_nt: TGCAGTGCTAGAGTGACGGGGATAAACACTGAAGCTTTCTTT
j_call: TRBJ2-5; clone_size: many; d_call: -; v_call: TRBV20-1; cdr3_aa: CSARELVQETQYF; cdr3_nt: TGCAGTGCTAGAGAACTAGTCCAAGAGACCCAGTACTTC
j_call: TRBJ1-2; clone_size: -; d_call: -; v_call: TRBV4-2; cdr3_aa: CASSQERGLDGYTF; cdr3_nt: TGTGCCAGCAGCCAAGAACGGGGGCTAGATGGCTACACCTTC
j_call: TRBJ2-1; clone_size: -; d_call: -; v_call: TRBV15; cdr3_aa: CATSRDPAGKQFF; cdr3_nt: TGTGCCACCAGCAGAGATCCGGCGGGGAAGCAGTTCTTC
j_call: TRBJ2-1; clone_size: many; d_call: -; v_call: TRBV20-1; cdr3_aa: CSARDSRGARYEQFF; cdr3_nt: TGCAGTGCTAGAGATTCCCGAGGGGCTAGATATGAGCAGTTCTTC
j_call: TRBJ2-3; clone_size: once; d_call: TRBD1; v_call: TRBV20-1; cdr3_aa: CSAPRVRTGGRDTQYF; cdr3_nt: TGCAGTGCCCCCCGCGTCCGGACAGGGGGCAGGGATACGCAGTATTTT
j_call: TRBJ2-1; clone_size: -; d_call: TRBD2; v_call: TRBV20-1; cdr3_aa: CSAWGLAGGANNEQFF; cdr3_nt: TGCAGCGCTTGGGGCTTAGCGGGGGGAGCGAACAATGAGCAGTTCTTC
j_call: TRBJ2-1; clone_size: -; d_call: -; v_call: TRBV5-1; cdr3_aa: CASSLALALYNEQFF; cdr3_nt: TGCGCCAGCAGCTTGGCGCTAGCGTTATACAATGAGCAGTTCTTC